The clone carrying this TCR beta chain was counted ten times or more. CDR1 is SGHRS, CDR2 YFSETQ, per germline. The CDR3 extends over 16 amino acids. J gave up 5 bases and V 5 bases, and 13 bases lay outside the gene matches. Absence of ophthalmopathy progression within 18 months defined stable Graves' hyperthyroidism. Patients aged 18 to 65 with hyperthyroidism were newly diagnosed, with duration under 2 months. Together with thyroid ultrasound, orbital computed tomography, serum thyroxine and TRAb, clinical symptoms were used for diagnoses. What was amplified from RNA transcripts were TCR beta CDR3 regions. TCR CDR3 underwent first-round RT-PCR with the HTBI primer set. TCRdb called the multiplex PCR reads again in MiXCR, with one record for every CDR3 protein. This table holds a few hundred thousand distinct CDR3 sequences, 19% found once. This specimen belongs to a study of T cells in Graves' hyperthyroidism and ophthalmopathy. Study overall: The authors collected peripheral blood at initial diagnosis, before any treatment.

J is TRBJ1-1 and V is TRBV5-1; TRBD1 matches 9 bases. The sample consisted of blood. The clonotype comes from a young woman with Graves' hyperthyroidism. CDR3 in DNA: TGCGCCAGCAGGCTCCGGGACAGGGTAGTAGAGACTGAAGCTTTCTTT. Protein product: CASRLRDRVVETEAFF. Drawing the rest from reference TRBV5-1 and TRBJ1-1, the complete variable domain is KAGVTQTPRYLIKTRGQQVTLSCSPISGHRSVSWYQQTPGQGLQFLFEYFSETQRNKGNFPGRFSGRQFSNSRSEMNVSTLELGDSALYLCASRLRDRVVETEAFFGQGTRLTVV.